The T cell receptor beta chain described here comes from a study of cytomegalovirus exposure and HLA in healthy donors. The CDR3 is 13 residues long. V gave up 3 bases and J gave up 4 bases, with 10 bases separating them. Germline CDR1 SGDLS, CDR2 YYNGEE. The count of this clone is one. The PCR made use of 60 Vbeta and 13 Jbeta primers. Assay used: immunoSEQ multiplex PCR; TCRdb lists only in-frame clones, some missing. The sample shows 200,000 or so clones, about four fifths of them seen only once. This clonotype was sampled from a woman aged 25 to 45 in good health and CMV-seropositive. The sequenced sample was PBMCs. The chain couples TRBV9 to TRBJ1-2; D remains unclear. The CDR3 DNA reads TGTGCCAGCAGCGCGGTTGTACGCTATGGCTACACCTTC. It encodes CASSAVVRYGYTF.